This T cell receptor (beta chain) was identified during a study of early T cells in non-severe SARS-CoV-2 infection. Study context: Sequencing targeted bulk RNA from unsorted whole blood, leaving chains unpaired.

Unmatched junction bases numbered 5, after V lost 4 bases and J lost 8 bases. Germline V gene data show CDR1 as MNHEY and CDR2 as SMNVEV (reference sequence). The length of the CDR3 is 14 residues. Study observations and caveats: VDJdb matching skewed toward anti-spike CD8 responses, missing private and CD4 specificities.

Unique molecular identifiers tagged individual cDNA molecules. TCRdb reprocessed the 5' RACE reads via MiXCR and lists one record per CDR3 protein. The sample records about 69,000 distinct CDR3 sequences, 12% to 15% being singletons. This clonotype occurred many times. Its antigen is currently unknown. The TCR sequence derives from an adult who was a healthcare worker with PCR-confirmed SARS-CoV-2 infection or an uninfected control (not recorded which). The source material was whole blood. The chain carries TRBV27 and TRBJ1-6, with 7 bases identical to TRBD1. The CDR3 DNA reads TGTGCCAGCAGTTCCGGGACAGATTATTCACCCCTCCACTTT. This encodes CASSSGTDYSPLHF.